A single sample gave rise to the 30 T cell receptor beta chains below, sequenced in a study of blood T cell repertoires in COVID-19. Data came from immunoSEQ multiplex PCR; TCRdb stores just in-frame clones and leaves some out. The table includes hundreds of thousands of clones, roughly 90% detected once. Sequenced: PBMCs or T cells enriched from blood (not recorded which). All receptors derive from a woman aged 25 to 39 who had recovered from COVID-19.

This clone was observed a single time. The chain joins TRBV14 to TRBJ1-2, with unresolved D. V gave up 1 base and J gave up 0 bases, with 15 bases separating them. The V gene's germline CDR1 is SGHDN and CDR2 FVKESK. The CDR3 spans 17 residues. CDR3 region: CASSQVPLRRTNYGYTF. CDR3 DNA sequence: TGTGCCAGCAGCCAAGTCCCGCTCCGGAGAACTAACTATGGCTACACCTTC.

The gene calls are TRBV27 and TRBJ1-2, with D possibly matching TRBD1 (5 bases). V lost 7 bases and J lost 4, with 22 bases in between. Per the germline V gene, CDR1 is MNHEY and CDR2 is SMNVEV (reference sequence). There are 16 residues in the CDR3. This chain's CDR3 is CASKEGSGEMGYGYTF. CDR3 DNA sequence: TGTGCCAGCAAAGAGGGTTCGGGGGAGATGGGCTATGGCTACACCTTC.

The rearrangement links TRBV11-2 to TRBJ1-2; D may be TRBD1 (6 bases). Trimming took off 4 bases at V and 8 bases at J, with 14 bases between the two ends. The germline gives CDR1 SGHAT, CDR2 FQNNGV. The length of the CDR3 is 13 residues. As DNA, the CDR3 is TGTGCCAGCAGCTCTCAGGGGCTGGGCGGCTACACCTTC. The encoded protein is CASSSQGLGGYTF.

The J gene is TRBJ2-1, the V gene TRBV28; unclear D gene. The CDR3 loop spans 13 amino acids. V lost 2 bases to trimming and J lost 9 bases, with 11 bases between them. Looked up from germline, CDR1 is MDHEN and CDR2 is SYDVKM. The CDR3 sequence is CASSLTGVVEQFF. The CDR3 DNA follows: TGTGCCAGCAGTTTAACGGGTGTGGTTGAGCAGTTCTTC.

The chain joins TRBV30 to TRBJ2-1, with TRBD1 identical over 7 bases. This CDR3 is 13 amino acids long. The V and J ends lost 2 bases and 5 bases, in that order; junction bases with no gene match: 3. CDR1 GTSNPN and CDR2 SVGIG come from the germline V gene (reference sequence). The CDR3 DNA is TGTGCCTGGAGTTGGGGACAGAACAATGAGCAGTTCTTC. This translates into CAWSWGQNNEQFF.

Only a few counts were recorded for this clone. Other DNA sequences in the same sample also yield this CDR3. The chain has TRBV25-1 and TRBJ1-1; TRBD1 might be the D (6 bases). Trimming took 9 bases from V and 5 from J, leaving 16 bases between them. The CDR3 runs 13 residues. The germline V gene encodes CDR1 MGHDK and CDR2 SYGVNS. The CDR3: CASSRGGGTEAFF. The CDR3 DNA follows: TGTGCCAGTAGCCGAGGGGGAGGGACTGAAGCTTTCTTT.

This clone was seen once. The CDR3, as DNA: TGTGCCAGCAGCGTAGCTCCTAATCAGCCCCAGCATTTT. Protein product: CASSVAPNQPQHF. V gene TRBV9 combines with J gene TRBJ1-5; D is undetermined. This CDR3 comprises 13 residues. Germline values: CDR1 SGDLS, CDR2 YYNGEE. V shed 0 bases and J shed 4 bases, with 5 bases lying between them.

V and J are TRBV11-2 and TRBJ2-7, with unresolved D. Deletions cut 0 bases from V and 9 bases from J, with 6 bases between. The CDR3 extends over 11 amino acids. CDR1 is SGHAT, CDR2 FQNNGV, per germline. CDR3 loop: CASSLDGLQYF. The CDR3, as DNA: TGTGCCAGCAGCTTAGACGGGTTGCAGTACTTC.

The chain uses TRBV7-3 and TRBJ2-5, with D possibly being TRBD2 (6 bases). V was clipped by 3 bases and J by 5 bases, with 13 bases between them. Germline V gene sequence: CDR1 SGHTA, CDR2 FQGTGA. The CDR3 has 14 amino acids. The CDR3 loop reads CASSFGTGRETQYF. The CDR3 DNA sequence: TGTGCCAGCAGCTTTGGGACTGGGAGGGAGACCCAGTACTTC.

This chain uses TRBV5-1 with TRBJ1-2, with D hard to call. CDR1 and CDR2 from the germline V gene are SGHRS and YFSETQ. With 3 bases removed from V and 6 bases from J, the gap between germline ends came to 12 bases. This CDR3 is 13 amino acids long. This chain's CDR3 is CASSSPEGDGYTF. The CDR3 region has the DNA TGCGCCAGCAGCTCCCCGGAGGGTGATGGCTACACCTTC.

The count of this clone is one. The chain carries TRBV28 and TRBJ1-1, with TRBD1 identical over 8 bases. CDR3 length: 15 residues. CDR1 and CDR2 (germline): MDHEN, SYDVKM. The V gene end was trimmed by 4 bases and the J gene end by 3 bases; junction bases not matched to a gene: 7. The CDR3: CASSSAGGEDTEAFF. CDR3 DNA sequence: TGTGCCAGCAGTTCAGCAGGGGGCGAGGACACTGAAGCTTTCTTT.

The CDR3 DNA reads as TGTGCCAGCAGTACTCTAGCGGGGGGGAGGGATACGCAGTATTTT. As protein: CASSTLAGGRDTQYF. V is TRBV2 and J is TRBJ2-3; 12 positions agree with TRBD2. V lost 5 bases, J lost 6 bases, and 6 bases stayed unmatched. From germline, CDR1 is SNHLY and CDR2 FYNNEI. CDR3 length: 15 residues.

The chain has TRBV19 and TRBJ1-2; D might be TRBD1 (5 bases). Trimming cost V 11 bases and J 5 bases, with 15 bases left between them. The germline V gene has CDR1 LNHDA and CDR2 SQIVND (reference sequence). The CDR3 totals 12 residues. The CDR3 is CAYLGGAYGYTF. DNA for the CDR3: TGTGCCTATTTAGGAGGGGCGTATGGCTACACCTTC.

V and J are TRBV9 and TRBJ2-7; the D gene is possibly TRBD2 (6 bases). The CDR3 sequence is 13 residues long. Germline V gene sequence: CDR1 SGDLS, CDR2 YYNGEE. V shed 6 bases and J shed 4 bases, with 14 bases lying between them. The CDR3 nucleotides read TGTGCCAGCAACCCCGGAGGGCTTTACGAGCAGTACTTC. This encodes CASNPGGLYEQYF. The full variable domain, completed using reference TRBV9 and TRBJ2-7, is DSGVTQTPKHLITATGQRVTLRCSPRSGDLSVYWYQQSLDQGLQFLIQYYNGEERAKGNILERFSAQQFPDLHSELNLSSLELGDSALYFCASNPGGLYEQYFGPGTRLTVT.

The V call is TRBV5-1, the J call TRBJ1-2; D unclear. The CDR3 extends over 13 amino acids. Trimming took 0 bases from V and 3 from J, leaving 6 bases between them. Germline V CDR1 and CDR2: SGHRS, YFSETQ. CDR3 bases: TGCGCCAGCAGCTTGGCCCGGGACTATGGCTACACCTTC. Its translation is CASSLARDYGYTF.

This chain links TRBV28 with TRBJ2-7; 9 bases are a match to TRBD1. The CDR3 runs 15 residues. V trimming: 4 bases; J trimming: 5 bases; junction bases outside the gene matches: 9. The germline V gene has CDR1 MDHEN and CDR2 SYDVKM. CDR3 coding DNA: TGTGCCAGCAGTTCATGGACAGGGGATAGTGACGAGCAGTACTTC. This sequence encodes CASSSWTGDSDEQYF.

This clone showed up just a few times. CDR3 residues: CASSQGESGYTF. In DNA form, the CDR3 reads TGTGCCAGCAGCCAGGGGGAATCGGGCTACACCTTC. V is TRBV2 and J is TRBJ1-2; TRBD1 aligns across 7 bases. Losses at the gene ends were 6 bases for V and 8 bases for J; bases not matched to a gene: 6. Germline values: CDR1 SNHLY, CDR2 FYNNEI. The CDR3 contains 12 residues.

CDR3 DNA sequence: TGCGCCAGCAGCTTGTACTCAACCTCTGGAAACACCATATATTTT. Translated, it gives CASSLYSTSGNTIYF. This chain joins TRBV5-1 and TRBJ1-3, with D uncertain. V lost 1 base, J lost 0 bases, and 8 bases lay in between. CDR3 length: 15 residues. Germline values: CDR1 SGHRS, CDR2 YFSETQ.

The chain uses TRBV9 and TRBJ2-1; 14 positions agree with TRBD2. The CDR3 is made up of 14 amino acids. Unmatched junction bases numbered 2, after V lost 2 bases and J lost 10 bases. Germline V CDR1 and CDR2: SGDLS, YYNGEE. The CDR3 spells CASSVGLAGEEQFF. The CDR3 region has the DNA TGTGCCAGCAGCGTGGGACTAGCGGGAGAGGAGCAGTTCTTC.

V usage is TRBV7-8 and J usage is TRBJ2-3; 7 nucleotides match TRBD1. The CDR3 runs 18 residues. The trim removed 0 bases at V and 2 bases at J, leaving 11 bases unmatched. CDR1 SGHVS and CDR2 FQNEAQ come from the germline V gene. The CDR3 sequence is CASSLAWWAGGSTDTQYF. The CDR3 DNA reads as TGTGCCAGCAGCTTAGCGTGGTGGGCAGGGGGTTCCACAGATACGCAGTATTTT.

The chain has TRBV28 and TRBJ1-6; perhaps TRBD1 as D (6 bases). Between the trimmed V and J ends, which lost 5 bases and 11 bases, there was a span of 19 bases. CDR1 MDHEN and CDR2 SYDVKM come from the germline V gene. The CDR3 is 15 residues long. For the CDR3, the DNA is TGTGCCAGCAGTCGTCACAGGGCCCAGACTACACCCCTCCACTTT. This codes for CASSRHRAQTTPLHF.

This clone was observed once. This chain uses TRBV7-9 with TRBJ1-2, with TRBD1 matching over 9 bases. Per the germline V gene, CDR1 is SEHNR and CDR2 is FQNEAQ (reference sequence). J lost 7 bases, V lost 2 bases, and 5 bases had no gene match. The CDR3 has 14 residues. CDR3 protein: CASSLKGQGRGYTF. CDR3 nucleotides: TGTGCCAGCAGCTTAAAGGGACAGGGTCGTGGCTACACCTTC. The entire variable domain, with the rest obtained from reference TRBV7-9 and TRBJ1-2, is as follows: DTGVSQNPRHKITKRGQNVTFRCDPISEHNRLYWYRQTLGQGPEFLTYFQNEAQLEKSRLLSDRFSAERPKGSFSTLEIQRTEQGDSAMYLCASSLKGQGRGYTFGSGTRLTVV.

The V call is TRBV11-2, the J call TRBJ1-4; 9 bases map to TRBD1. Germline V gene data show CDR1 as SGHAT and CDR2 as FQNNGV. Unmatched junction bases numbered 10, after V lost 6 bases and J lost 8 bases. The CDR3 totals 15 residues. Here the CDR3 reads CASSFRQGGMEKLFF. DNA for the CDR3: TGTGCCAGCAGTTTTCGACAGGGGGGAATGGAAAAACTGTTTTTT.

This chain connects TRBV27 to TRBJ1-4, with D perhaps matching TRBD1 (5 bases). The V gene's germline CDR1 is MNHEY and CDR2 SMNVEV (reference sequence). The CDR3 runs 15 residues. The ends were cut back, 4 bases at V and 8 bases at J, with 17 bases in the middle. CDR3 DNA: TGTGCCAGCAGTTCCCCCGGGACTGGTGGCGAAAAACTGTTTTTT. Amino acid sequence: CASSSPGTGGEKLFF.

The chain carries TRBV7-9 and TRBJ2-7; 10 nucleotides match TRBD2. V lost 1 base, J lost 5 bases, and 8 bases stayed unmatched. The CDR3 length is 16 residues. The germline V gene encodes CDR1 SEHNR and CDR2 FQNEAQ (reference sequence). CDR3: CASSLGLAGVLNEQYF. For the CDR3, the DNA is TGTGCCAGCAGCTTAGGGCTAGCGGGAGTCTTGAACGAGCAGTACTTC.

The V gene is TRBV15, the J gene TRBJ1-1; TRBD1 might be the D (6 bases). The germline V gene has CDR1 LNHNV and CDR2 YYDKDF (reference sequence). There are 13 residues in the CDR3. Trimming cost V 8 bases and J 6 bases, with 16 bases left between them. CDR3 in amino acids: CATRAQGSAEAFF. In DNA, the CDR3 is TGTGCCACCCGGGCACAGGGAAGCGCTGAAGCTTTCTTT.

The rearrangement links TRBV28 to TRBJ1-2; the D is unclear. This CDR3 comprises 17 residues. The germline gives CDR1 MDHEN, CDR2 SYDVKM. V shed 2 bases and J shed 5 bases, with 21 bases lying between them. The CDR3: CASSLLQGGPRWYGYTF. CDR3 in DNA: TGTGCCAGCAGTTTACTTCAAGGTGGGCCCCGGTGGTATGGCTACACCTTC.

V and J are TRBV4-3 and TRBJ1-6, with 10 positions matching TRBD1. There are 16 residues in the CDR3. The V gene's germline CDR1 is LGHNA and CDR2 YSLEER. The ends lost 0 bases at V and 10 bases at J; junction bases unmatched: 6. CDR3 sequence (DNA): TGCGCCAGCAGCCAAGATGGGACAGGGGCTGGATCACCCCTCCACTTT. It encodes CASSQDGTGAGSPLHF.

The rearrangement joins TRBV11-2 to TRBJ2-4; no reliable D call. Trimming left V 3 bases short and J 2 bases short, with 8 bases between. Germline assignment: CDR1 SGHAT and CDR2 FQNNGV. This CDR3 is built from 14 residues. The CDR3 here is CASSFGTPKNIQYF. The CDR3 nucleotides read TGTGCCAGCAGCTTTGGCACCCCCAAAAACATTCAGTACTTC.

In this sample, this clone turned up once. The CDR3 nucleotides are TGTGCCTGGGGAGCGGGGTTCGGCTACACCTTC. It encodes CAWGAGFGYTF. The chain employs TRBV30 and TRBJ1-2, with D hard to call. In germline, CDR1 is GTSNPN, CDR2 SVGIG (reference sequence). The V gene lost 5 bases and the J gene lost 8 bases, with 12 bases spanning the gap. The CDR3 is 11 residues long.